The T cell receptor (beta chain) under discussion was sequenced for a study of T cells in Graves' hyperthyroidism and ophthalmopathy. Study results and limitations: The majority of expanded thyroid clonotypes above 0.001 also appeared in blood.

Deletions cut 11 bases from V and 9 bases from J, with 17 bases between. Germline V gene data show CDR1 as MNHNS and CDR2 as SASEGT. The CDR3 loop spans 11 amino acids. At first hyperthyroidism diagnosis, before any ophthalmopathy symptoms, the blood sample was collected. Authors of the study amplified TCR beta CDR3 regions from RNA transcripts. The HTBI primer set was used in a first-round RT-PCR of the TCR CDR3. MiXCR was run by TCRdb on the multiplex PCR reads, yielding one entry per CDR3 protein. The table includes about 300,000 distinct CDR3 sequences, 25% to 30% detected once. This clonotype was recorded at least ten times. Its antigen is not known.

The J gene is TRBJ2-7, the V gene TRBV6-1; D ambiguous. Specimen: blood. This sequence was found in a man between 35 and 55 years old with Graves' hyperthyroidism that later progressed to Graves' ophthalmopathy. The CDR3 protein is CACSWEGGQYF. The DNA for the CDR3 is TGTGCCTGCTCTTGGGAAGGCGGGCAGTACTTC.